Described below is a single TCR beta chain sequence and its context. Between the trimmed V and J ends, which lost 8 bases and 1 base, there was a span of 9 bases. The CDR3 contains 13 residues. Per the germline V gene, CDR1 is PRHDT and CDR2 is FYEKMQ (reference sequence). Per the authors' pipeline: Counts of nucleated cells, estimated from reference gene primer amplification, were obtained. The method was immunoSEQ multiplex PCR; TCRdb's version includes in-frame clones alone and lacks a portion of them. The V and J calls and the clone size are those of that table, but D and trimming were determined from the DNA. The sample has 140,000 to 150,000 clones, approximately 81% seen once. This entry belongs to a study of blood T cell repertoires in COVID-19. Study in general: Collection of acute and convalescent COVID-19 samples took place in the United States, Italy and Spain.

The chain links TRBV13 to TRBJ2-1, with D maybe TRBD1 (5 bases). The sequence came from a human donor in a cohort sampled during active COVID-19. The material sequenced was peripheral blood. Here the CDR3 reads CASGRGSYNEQFF. Here the CDR3 DNA reads TGTGCCAGCGGTAGGGGATCCTACAATGAGCAGTTCTTC.